This T cell receptor beta chain was obtained from a study of blood T cell repertoires in COVID-19. Looking at the study overall: COVID-19 samples, acute and convalescent, were from the United States, Italy and Spain. From T cells, B-cell-depleted T cells, or PBMCs came the material, which was cDNA or gDNA.

This CDR3 has 15 amino acids. V gave up 5 bases and J gave up 10 bases; unmatched junction bases: 7. CDR1 is SGDLS, CDR2 YYNGEE, per germline. Clones were read by immunoSEQ multiplex PCR, and TCRdb kept only the in-frame ones, dropping some. The sample contains under 250,000 clones, roughly nine tenths of which appear only once. The clonotype comes from a man aged 55 to 70 who had recovered from COVID-19. The chain combines TRBV9 with TRBJ2-1; TRBD2 aligns across 15 bases. The material sequenced was peripheral blood. The CDR3 sequence: CASSQRGLAGGEQFF. CDR3 coding DNA: TGTGCCAGCAGTCAGCGGGGACTAGCGGGGGGAGAGCAGTTCTTC.